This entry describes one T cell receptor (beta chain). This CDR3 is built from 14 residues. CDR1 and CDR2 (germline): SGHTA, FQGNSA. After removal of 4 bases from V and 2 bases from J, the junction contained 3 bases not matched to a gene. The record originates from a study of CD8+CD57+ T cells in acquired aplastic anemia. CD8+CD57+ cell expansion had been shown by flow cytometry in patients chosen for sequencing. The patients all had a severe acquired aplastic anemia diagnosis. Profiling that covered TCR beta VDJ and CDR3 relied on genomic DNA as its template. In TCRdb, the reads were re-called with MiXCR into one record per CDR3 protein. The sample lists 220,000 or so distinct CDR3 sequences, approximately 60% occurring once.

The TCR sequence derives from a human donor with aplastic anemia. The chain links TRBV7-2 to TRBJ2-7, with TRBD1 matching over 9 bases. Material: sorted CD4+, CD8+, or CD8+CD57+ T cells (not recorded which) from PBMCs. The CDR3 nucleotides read TGTGCCAGCAGCTGGACAGGGGACGCCTACGAGCAGTACTTC. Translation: CASSWTGDAYEQYF.